This is a list of T cell receptor beta chains from one sample in a study of siplizumab effects on memory and regulatory T cells. Method: immunoSEQ multiplex PCR; TCRdb's copy keeps in-frame clones and lacks some. This sample has over 10,000 clones, with 40% found just once. Which antigens these TCRs recognize remains unknown. Sequencing was carried out using CFSE-low (dividing) CD8+ T cells sorted from an allogeneic mixed lymphocyte reaction. The source is a human donor in good health; the cells came from an allogeneic mixed lymphocyte reaction. CDR3s leave out the opening cysteine and the closing phenylalanine or tryptophan. D genes are given only for firm matches. A clone size is listed for some rows: how often the clone was seen (once, few, many), or a class if it is expanded.

J	size	V	D	CDR3
TRBJ1-5	medium-sized	TRBV4-1	TRBD1	ASSQGTASNQPQH
TRBJ1-1	NA	TRBV27	TRBD1	ASSLRGGLTEAF
TRBJ2-1	NA	TRBV4-1	TRBD2	ASSQGAGGPMNEQF
TRBJ2-3	NA	TRBV5-1	TRBD1	ASSYTGQRTDTQY
TRBJ2-7	NA	TRBV7-6	NA	ASSLTVEGEQY
TRBJ2-7	NA	TRBV6-5	NA	ASSYPTWVEQY
TRBJ2-7	medium-sized	TRBV7-9	NA	AGDGEAYEQY
TRBJ2-7	NA	TRBV9	NA	ASSVEGQGGDEQY
TRBJ2-2	NA	TRBV9	NA	ASRGNTGELF
TRBJ2-7	NA	TRBV27	NA	ASSFSGNLYEQY
TRBJ2-1	NA	TRBV10-2	TRBD2	ASSESTSVSEQF
TRBJ2-5	NA	TRBV7-3	TRBD1	ASSHDRGETQY
TRBJ1-1	medium-sized	TRBV5-4	NA	ASSFPSGAADTEAF
TRBJ2-1	NA	TRBV7-9	NA	ASSSGTVAYNEQF
TRBJ2-7	NA	TRBV21-1	NA	ASSKPLARWEQY
TRBJ2-5	medium-sized	TRBV7-9	NA	ASSLDLYQETQY
TRBJ2-3	NA	TRBV6-5	TRBD2	ASRLGLAGDTQY
TRBJ2-1	NA	TRBV19	NA	ASSIDGYNEQF
TRBJ1-1	NA	TRBV10-3	NA	AISESGTMNTEAF
TRBJ2-3	few	TRBV15	NA	ATSRGGTDTQY
TRBJ2-3	NA	TRBV9	TRBD2	ASSPWGGEDTQY
TRBJ2-7	NA	TRBV27	NA	ASSFSGNPYEQY
TRBJ1-5	few	TRBV5-3	NA	ARSNGSFRTGNQPQH
TRBJ2-5	few	TRBV6-1	TRBD2	ASSETLSTSGEETQY
TRBJ1-5	NA	TRBV27	NA	ASSYLGGNQPQH
TRBJ2-5	NA	TRBV7-9	TRBD2	ASSPLLGLEETQY
TRBJ2-7	NA	TRBV14	NA	ASSPLTGIYEQY
TRBJ2-1	NA	TRBV7-6	TRBD1	ASSRDRGNEQF
TRBJ2-7	NA	TRBV27	NA	ASSPRTSQRAPYEQY
TRBJ2-1	few	TRBV5-4	NA	ASTPSRSSYNEQF
TRBJ2-7	NA	TRBV7-9	TRBD2	ASSWGKAGLFHEQY
TRBJ2-7	NA	TRBV7-6	NA	ASSLGTESYEQY
TRBJ2-1	few	TRBV7-9	TRBD2	ASTSEGREVYNEQF
TRBJ2-7	medium-sized	TRBV27	NA	ASRGSTGSYEQY
TRBJ2-2	once	TRBV9	NA	ASSPTGIGTGELF
TRBJ2-7	NA	TRBV29-1	TRBD2	SVEDLTSGNTYEQY
TRBJ2-5	NA	TRBV5-6	NA	ASSLSGFQETQY
TRBJ1-1	medium-sized	TRBV4-2	TRBD1	ASSQDTRGSNTEAF
TRBJ1-2	few	TRBV27	NA	ASSATNYGYT
TRBJ2-3	NA	TRBV11-3	TRBD2	ASSYTSGRTDTQY
TRBJ1-4	NA	TRBV6-5	NA	ASSEWGEDEKLF
TRBJ1-2	NA	TRBV19	TRBD1	ASSIEAGQGFLYGYT
TRBJ2-7	NA	TRBV7-6	NA	ASSLALGQTYEQY
TRBJ2-7	NA	TRBV4-1	NA	ASSQAPLTEYEQY
TRBJ2-1	NA	TRBV27	TRBD2	ASSVGTSGRNEQF
TRBJ2-2	few	TRBV11-2	TRBD1	ASSLGDSRNTGELF
TRBJ2-5	NA	TRBV10-3	TRBD2	AISDLLAGQETQY
TRBJ2-1	NA	TRBV9	NA	ASSGLGGVDYNEQF
TRBJ2-2	medium-sized	TRBV19	TRBD1	ASPPPPAGGVTGELF
TRBJ2-1	NA	TRBV29-1	NA	SVVPDPPRSYNEQF
TRBJ1-2	NA	TRBV28	NA	ASSPLSFVTYYGYT
TRBJ1-1	NA	TRBV19	NA	ASSIAGGLDTEAF
TRBJ2-3	few	TRBV7-9	TRBD2	ASSPGGFSTDTQY
TRBJ1-4	once	TRBV11-2	NA	ASSLDHRAGNEKLF
TRBJ2-7	NA	TRBV10-3	TRBD1	AISGETGSIYEQY
TRBJ2-5	medium-sized	TRBV9	TRBD2	ASSPWTSGGEETQY
TRBJ1-2	NA	TRBV5-1	TRBD1	ASSSGTGGAEYGYT